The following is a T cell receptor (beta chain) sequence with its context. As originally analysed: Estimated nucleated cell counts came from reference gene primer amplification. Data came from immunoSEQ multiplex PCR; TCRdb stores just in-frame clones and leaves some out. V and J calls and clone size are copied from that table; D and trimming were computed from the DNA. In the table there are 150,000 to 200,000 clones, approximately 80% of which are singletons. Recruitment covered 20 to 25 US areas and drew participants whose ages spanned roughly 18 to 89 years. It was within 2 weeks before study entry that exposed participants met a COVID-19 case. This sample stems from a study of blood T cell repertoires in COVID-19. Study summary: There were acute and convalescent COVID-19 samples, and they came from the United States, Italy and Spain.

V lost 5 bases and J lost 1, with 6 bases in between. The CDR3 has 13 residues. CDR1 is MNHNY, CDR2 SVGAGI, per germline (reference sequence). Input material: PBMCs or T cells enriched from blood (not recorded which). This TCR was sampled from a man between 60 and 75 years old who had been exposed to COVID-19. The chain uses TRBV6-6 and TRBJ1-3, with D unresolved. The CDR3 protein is CASSPNSGNTIYF. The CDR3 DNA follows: TGTGCCAGCAGTCCCAATTCTGGAAACACCATATATTTT.